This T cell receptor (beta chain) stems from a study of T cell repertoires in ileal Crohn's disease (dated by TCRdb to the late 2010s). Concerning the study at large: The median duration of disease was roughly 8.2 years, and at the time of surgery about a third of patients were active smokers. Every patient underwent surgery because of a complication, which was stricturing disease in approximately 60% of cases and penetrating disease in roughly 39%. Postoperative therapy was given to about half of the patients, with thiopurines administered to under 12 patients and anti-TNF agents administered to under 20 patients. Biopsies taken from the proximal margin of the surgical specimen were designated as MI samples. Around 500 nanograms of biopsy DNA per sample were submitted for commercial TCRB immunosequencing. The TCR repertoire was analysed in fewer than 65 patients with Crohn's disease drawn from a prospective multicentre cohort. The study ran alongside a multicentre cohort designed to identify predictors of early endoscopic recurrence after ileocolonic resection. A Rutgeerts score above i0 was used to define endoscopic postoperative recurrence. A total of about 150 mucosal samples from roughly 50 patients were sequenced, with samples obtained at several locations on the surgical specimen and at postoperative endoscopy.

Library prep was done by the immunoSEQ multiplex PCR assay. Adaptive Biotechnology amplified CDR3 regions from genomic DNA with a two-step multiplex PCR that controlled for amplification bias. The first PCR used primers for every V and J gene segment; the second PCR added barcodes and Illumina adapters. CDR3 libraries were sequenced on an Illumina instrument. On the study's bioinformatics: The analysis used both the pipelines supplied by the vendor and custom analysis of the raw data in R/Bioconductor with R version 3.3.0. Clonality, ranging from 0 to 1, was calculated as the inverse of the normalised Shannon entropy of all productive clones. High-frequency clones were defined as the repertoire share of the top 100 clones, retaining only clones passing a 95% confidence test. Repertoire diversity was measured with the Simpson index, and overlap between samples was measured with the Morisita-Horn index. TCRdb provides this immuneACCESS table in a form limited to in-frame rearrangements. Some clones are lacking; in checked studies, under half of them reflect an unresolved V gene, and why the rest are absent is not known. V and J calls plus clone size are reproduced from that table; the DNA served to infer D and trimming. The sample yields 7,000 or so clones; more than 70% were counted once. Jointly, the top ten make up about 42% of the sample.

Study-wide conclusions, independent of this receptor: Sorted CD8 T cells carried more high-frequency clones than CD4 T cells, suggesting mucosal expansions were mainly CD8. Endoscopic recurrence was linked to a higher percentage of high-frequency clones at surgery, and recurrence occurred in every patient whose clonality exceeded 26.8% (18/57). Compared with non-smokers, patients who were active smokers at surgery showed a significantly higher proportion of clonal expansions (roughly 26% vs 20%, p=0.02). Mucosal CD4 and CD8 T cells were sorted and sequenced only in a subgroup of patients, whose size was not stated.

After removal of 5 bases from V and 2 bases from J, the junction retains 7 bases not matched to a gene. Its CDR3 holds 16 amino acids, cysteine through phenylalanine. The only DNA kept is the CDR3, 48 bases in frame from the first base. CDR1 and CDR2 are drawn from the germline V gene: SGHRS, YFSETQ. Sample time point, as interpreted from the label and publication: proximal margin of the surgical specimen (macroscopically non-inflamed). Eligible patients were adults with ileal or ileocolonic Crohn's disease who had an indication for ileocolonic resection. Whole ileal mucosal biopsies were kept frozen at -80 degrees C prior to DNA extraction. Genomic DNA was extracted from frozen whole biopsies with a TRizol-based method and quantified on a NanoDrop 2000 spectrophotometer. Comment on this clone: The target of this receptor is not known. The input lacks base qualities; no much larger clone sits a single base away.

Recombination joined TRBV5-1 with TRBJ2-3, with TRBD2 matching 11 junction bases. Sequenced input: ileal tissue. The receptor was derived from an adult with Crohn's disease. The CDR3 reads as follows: CASRTTSGSTTDTQYF. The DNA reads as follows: TGCGCCAGCAGAACCACTAGCGGGAGTACCACAGATACGCAGTATTTT. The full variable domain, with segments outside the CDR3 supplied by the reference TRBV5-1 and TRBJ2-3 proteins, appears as KAGVTQTPRYLIKTRGQQVTLSCSPISGHRSVSWYQQTPGQGLQFLFEYFSETQRNKGNFPGRFSGRQFSNSRSEMNVSTLELGDSALYLCASRTTSGSTTDTQYFGPGTRLTVL.